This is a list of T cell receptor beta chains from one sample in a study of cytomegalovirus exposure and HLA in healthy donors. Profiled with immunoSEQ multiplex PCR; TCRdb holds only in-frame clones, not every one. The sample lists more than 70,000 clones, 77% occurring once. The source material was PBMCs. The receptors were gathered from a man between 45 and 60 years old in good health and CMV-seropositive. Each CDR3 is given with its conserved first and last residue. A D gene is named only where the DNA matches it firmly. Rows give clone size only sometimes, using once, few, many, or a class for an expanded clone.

TGTGCCAGCGGTGGGGCCCGCTATGGCTACACCTTC,CASGGARYGYTF,TRBJ1-2,-,-,TRBV2
TGTGCCAGCAGTTTAGCCGGGGAGGGTCTGACCCAGTACTTC,CASSLAGEGLTQYF,TRBJ2-5,once,TRBD2,TRBV27
TGTGCCAGCAGTTACTCCGGCGGATTACTATCCTACGAGCAGTACTTC,CASSYSGGLLSYEQYF,TRBJ2-7,-,-,TRBV6-6
TGTGCCAGCAGCCAAACTAACCGGGGGTCGCACGAGCAGTACTTC,CASSQTNRGSHEQYF,TRBJ2-7,-,-,TRBV7-2
TGCGCCAGCAGCGTAGCGGGAGAAGGTGAGCAGTACTTC,CASSVAGEGEQYF,TRBJ2-7,-,TRBD2,TRBV5-1
TGTGCCAGCAGCCCCCGGGGGGATGCCTACGAGCAGTACTTC,CASSPRGDAYEQYF,TRBJ2-7,-,TRBD2,TRBV5-4
TGTGCCAGCAGTGGGACAGGAGGTACCGGGGAGCTGTTTTTT,CASSGTGGTGELFF,TRBJ2-2,-,TRBD1,TRBV6-1
TGTGCCAGCAGCTCCCGACTAGCGGGAGCCCACGAGCAGTACTTC,CASSSRLAGAHEQYF,TRBJ2-7,-,TRBD2,TRBV7-2
TGTGCCAGCAGCCCCCAGGGGGACTTCCCGCTTCTGTGGGACGAGCAGTACTTC,CASSPQGDFPLLWDEQYF,TRBJ2-7,few,-,TRBV7-3
TGTGCCTGGACTCGGACTAGCGGCCGCTACGAGCAGTACTTC,CAWTRTSGRYEQYF,TRBJ2-7,-,TRBD2,TRBV30
TGTGCCAGCAGCCTGGGGACAGGGGCAGGGCAGCCCCAGCATTTT,CASSLGTGAGQPQHF,TRBJ1-5,-,TRBD1,TRBV7-8
TGTGCCAGCAGCCCGGGGGAGACTGCTTTCTTC,CASSPGETAFF,TRBJ2-4,once,-,TRBV7-9
TGTGCCAGCAGCCTCCGTGACTTTCGGGAGACCCAGTACTTC,CASSLRDFRETQYF,TRBJ2-5,few,-,TRBV5-4
TGTGCCACCCTCGGTCCCGGGGCTGAAGCTTTCTTT,CATLGPGAEAFF,TRBJ1-1,-,-,TRBV11-2
TGTGCCAGCTTAGGAACGGGGGGGGACATTCAGTACTTC,CASLGTGGDIQYF,TRBJ2-4,-,TRBD2,TRBV11-3
TGTGCCAGCAGCGGGACAGGAGGAGGAAACACCATATATTTT,CASSGTGGGNTIYF,TRBJ1-3,-,TRBD1,TRBV7-9
TGTGCCAGTAGTAGACAGACGAACAATGAGCAGTTCTTC,CASSRQTNNEQFF,TRBJ2-1,-,-,TRBV19
TGTGCCAGTAGTATACAGGGGAGTGACTATGGCTACACCTTC,CASSIQGSDYGYTF,TRBJ1-2,-,-,TRBV19
TGTGCCAGCAGTTACGCCCGACAGGGGTACGAGCAGTACTTC,CASSYARQGYEQYF,TRBJ2-7,-,TRBD1,TRBV6-5
TGTGCCAGTAGTATGGCGGTCCTTAACTATGGCTACACCTTC,CASSMAVLNYGYTF,TRBJ1-2,-,-,TRBV19
TGTGCCAGCAGCTTATCCTCAGGGGAGTACTTCTACGAGCAGTACTTC,CASSLSSGEYFYEQYF,TRBJ2-7,-,-,TRBV7-2
TGCGCCAGCAGCACTGGACTAGCTCAAGAGACCCAGTACTTC,CASSTGLAQETQYF,TRBJ2-5,-,TRBD2,TRBV5-1
TGTGCCAGCCAGGTCCGGGGGGCGGACGAGCAGTACTTC,CASQVRGADEQYF,TRBJ2-7,-,-,TRBV13
TGTGCCAGCAGTGAAAAGCGAGGGAGCACTGAAGCTTTCTTT,CASSEKRGSTEAFF,TRBJ1-1,-,-,TRBV6-1
TGCGCTCATCCGGGACAGTCCACAGATACGCAGTATTTT,CAHPGQSTDTQYF,TRBJ2-3,-,TRBD1,TRBV29-1
TGCAGCGTAAGGGAGGGCCTGGCAGATACGCAGTATTTT,CSVREGLADTQYF,TRBJ2-3,-,TRBD2,TRBV29-1
TGCGCCAGCAGCCCGGGACTAGCGGGAGGCGTTAACACCGGGGAGCTGTTTTTT,CASSPGLAGGVNTGELFF,TRBJ2-2,once,TRBD2,TRBV5-1
TGTGCCAGCAGCAAAGAGGGGCAGGAGTTAGCCAAAAACAGTCAGTACTTC,CASSKEGQELAKNSQYF,TRBJ2-4,-,-,TRBV21-1
TGCAGCGTTCAGCTTGCTAGCGGCTCCTACGAGCAGTACTTC,CSVQLASGSYEQYF,TRBJ2-7,-,TRBD2,TRBV29-1
TGTGCCAGCAGCTTAGCGGTACAGGGGGAATTCGAGACCCAGTACTTC,CASSLAVQGEFETQYF,TRBJ2-5,-,TRBD1,TRBV7-6
TGTGCCAGCAGCTTAGGAGAGTATAGCAATCAGCCCCAGCATTTT,CASSLGEYSNQPQHF,TRBJ1-5,-,-,TRBV7-2
TGTGCCTGGAACAAAGCAAGGACTAGCGGTAACACCGGGGAGCTGTTTTTT,CAWNKARTSGNTGELFF,TRBJ2-2,-,TRBD2,TRBV30
TGTGCCAGCAGCTTGCGGACAGGCAATTCACCCCTCCACTTT,CASSLRTGNSPLHF,TRBJ1-6,few,TRBD1,TRBV5-6
TGTGCCAGCAGGACAGGGTATGGCTACACCTTC,CASRTGYGYTF,TRBJ1-2,few,TRBD1,TRBV6-6
TGTGCCAGCAGGGGGGACACCTACAATGAGCAGTTCTTC,CASRGDTYNEQFF,TRBJ2-1,few,-,TRBV2
TGTGCCAGTAAAGGGGACAGTAGCAATCAGCCCCAGCATTTT,CASKGDSSNQPQHF,TRBJ1-5,few,TRBD1,TRBV19
TGTGCCAGCAGCCAAGACTATCGGCCTAGCGGAACCTACGAGCAGTACTTC,CASSQDYRPSGTYEQYF,TRBJ2-7,once,TRBD2,TRBV14
TGTGCCAGTAGTCCGCGGACTAGCGGGATGAACACCGGGGAGCTGTTTTTT,CASSPRTSGMNTGELFF,TRBJ2-2,-,TRBD2,TRBV19
TGTGCCAGCAGCATCCGGGACAGGGCAGGGAATGAGCAGTTCTTC,CASSIRDRAGNEQFF,TRBJ2-1,few,TRBD1,TRBV6-5
TGTGCCAGCAGCGTGGGAGCTGTCGGGTCACCCCTCCACTTT,CASSVGAVGSPLHF,TRBJ1-6,-,-,TRBV7-9
TGTGCCAGCAGCATAACCGACAGGGGGTTCTACGAGCAGTACTTC,CASSITDRGFYEQYF,TRBJ2-7,-,TRBD1,TRBV11-3
TGTGCCAGCAGTTATGTGTCAGGGGAAGCTTTCTTT,CASSYVSGEAFF,TRBJ1-1,-,-,TRBV6-6
TGTGCCAGCAAACTAGACACTGCGAACACCGGGGAGCTGTTTTTT,CASKLDTANTGELFF,TRBJ2-2,once,-,TRBV5-5
TGCGCCAGCAGCCAAGTACCAGCGGGAGGCACAGATACGCAGTATTTT,CASSQVPAGGTDTQYF,TRBJ2-3,-,TRBD2,TRBV4-3
TGTGCCAGCAGCTTAGGGATAGCGGGAGGGCGGGACAATGAGCAGTTCTTC,CASSLGIAGGRDNEQFF,TRBJ2-1,-,TRBD2,TRBV7-2
TGTGCCAGCACAAGAGGACAGGTTTACAATGAGCAGTTCTTC,CASTRGQVYNEQFF,TRBJ2-1,-,TRBD1,TRBV6-1
TGTGCCAGCGGAGACCAGGGGGTGGCCGGGGAGCTGTTTTTT,CASGDQGVAGELFF,TRBJ2-2,-,TRBD1,TRBV2
TGTGCCAGCAGCGGGCTAGCGGGGGACACCGGGGAGCTGTTTTTT,CASSGLAGDTGELFF,TRBJ2-2,-,TRBD2,TRBV14
TGTGCCTGGAGTCGACATAGAACCGGGACAGGGCTTCCCGCTAACTATGGCTACACCTTC,CAWSRHRTGTGLPANYGYTF,TRBJ1-2,-,TRBD1,TRBV30
TGTGCCAGCTCACCACCGGGACTAGCCAAAAACAGTCAGTACTTC,CASSPPGLAKNSQYF,TRBJ2-4,few,TRBD2,TRBV18
TGTGCCAGCAGTTACGCGTGGGCCTCCTACGAGCAGTACTTC,CASSYAWASYEQYF,TRBJ2-7,-,-,TRBV6-5
TGTGCCAGCAGCTCACAGACTAGCAGCGAGACCCAGTACTTC,CASSSQTSSETQYF,TRBJ2-5,-,TRBD2,TRBV7-2
TGTGCCAGTACTAAACTTCAGGGGGCTGGAAACACCATATATTTT,CASTKLQGAGNTIYF,TRBJ1-3,-,TRBD1,TRBV19
TGTGCCTGGAGTGCTACAGCGAACACTGAAGCTTTCTTT,CAWSATANTEAFF,TRBJ1-1,few,-,TRBV30
TGTGCCAGCAGTTTCGGTTTCGATGAGCAGTTCTTC,CASSFGFDEQFF,TRBJ2-1,-,-,TRBV27
TGTGCCAGCAGCTCCACCTTAGCGGGGGGACCCTCCGGCAATGAGCAGTTCTTC,CASSSTLAGGPSGNEQFF,TRBJ2-1,-,TRBD2,TRBV7-3
TGTGCCAGCAACTCTGGGGCCAACGGCCTGACTTTC,CASNSGANGLTF,TRBJ2-6,-,-,TRBV25-1
TGTGCCAGCAGCGTAGAAGGCTGGGCACCCAGGCGACAGTCCCATGGCTACACCTTC,CASSVEGWAPRRQSHGYTF,TRBJ1-2,-,-,TRBV9